The 29 T cell receptor beta chains presented below share a single source sample, sequenced in a study of early T cells in non-severe SARS-CoV-2 infection. TCRdb ran MiXCR on the 5' RACE reads and lists one entry per CDR3 protein. The profile shows about 83,000 distinct CDR3 sequences, roughly 15% of them singletons. Sequencing was performed on whole blood. All receptors derive from an adult who was a healthcare worker with PCR-confirmed SARS-CoV-2 infection or an uninfected control (not recorded which).

This clonotype was seen only a few times. V is TRBV9 and J is TRBJ1-2; D uncertain. CDR3 length equals 12 residues. The V end lost 7 bases, the J end lost 4 bases, and 11 bases lay between the germline ends. The V gene's germline CDR1 is SGDLS and CDR2 YYNGEE. The CDR3 bases are TGTGCCAGCTCCAAGCGGGGCTATGGCTACACCTTC. Amino acids: CASSKRGYGYTF.

This clonotype has a count of ten or more. This rearrangement joins TRBV11-2 to TRBJ2-1, with TRBD2 matching over 8 bases. CDR3 length: 19 residues. Germline V gene sequence: CDR1 SGHAT, CDR2 FQNNGV. V lost 6 bases, J lost 1 base, and 17 bases stayed unmatched. The CDR3 loop reads CASRTYRTISGGSYNEQFF. The DNA for the CDR3 is TGTGCCAGCAGAACTTACCGAACTATAAGCGGGGGATCCTACAATGAGCAGTTCTTC.

The rearrangement joins TRBV20-1 to TRBJ1-2, with 7 bases identical to TRBD1. The junction had 1 base not matched to a gene; V was cut back by 4 bases and J by 2 bases. This CDR3 has 12 amino acids. CDR1 DFQATT and CDR2 SNEGSKA come from the germline V gene (reference sequence). The CDR3 loop reads CSATDRNYGYTF. The CDR3 DNA reads TGCAGTGCTACGGACAGGAACTATGGCTACACCTTC.

This clonotype was seen ten or more times. The chain employs TRBV30 and TRBJ1-6; no reliable D call. Germline V gene data show CDR1 as GTSNPN and CDR2 as SVGIG (reference sequence). Deletions cut 0 bases from V and 8 bases from J, with 11 bases between. This CDR3 is 14 amino acids long. As DNA, the CDR3 is TGTGCCTGGAGTGTTGGGCTGCTGGATTCACCCCTCCACTTT. Its translation is CAWSVGLLDSPLHF.

This clonotype was observed at least ten times. The chain is built from TRBV29-1 and TRBJ1-2, with TRBD1 as a possible D gene (6 bases). The CDR3 sequence is 11 residues long. Trimming took off 6 bases at V and 4 bases at J, with 9 bases between the two ends. Looked up from germline, CDR1 is SQVTM and CDR2 is ANQGSEA. The CDR3 DNA reads TGCAGCGTGGTACAGGGCTATGGCTACACCTTC. This codes for CSVVQGYGYTF. Full variable domain (outside the CDR3, taken from reference TRBV29-1 and TRBJ1-2): SAVISQKPSRDICQRGTSLTIQCQVDSQVTMMFWYRQQPGQSLTLIATANQGSEATYESGFVIDKFPISRPNLTFSTLTVSNMSPEDSSIYLCSVVQGYGYTFGSGTRLTVV.

A few counts support this clonotype. The chain uses TRBV20-1 and TRBJ2-5, with D possibly being TRBD2 (6 bases). The V gene's germline CDR1 is DFQATT and CDR2 SNEGSKA (reference sequence). The CDR3 spans 15 residues. Trimming stripped 0 bases from V and 2 bases from J, with 13 bases between. DNA of the CDR3: TGCAGTGCTAGAGAGGGGAAGCTAGCGCAAGAGACCCAGTACTTC. Its protein is CSAREGKLAQETQYF.

This clonotype was observed at least ten times. V usage is TRBV3-1 and J usage is TRBJ2-7; 8 nucleotides agree with TRBD1. The length of the CDR3 is 13 residues. CDR1 and CDR2 from the germline V gene are LGHDT and YNNKEL (reference sequence). The ends lost 5 bases at V and 5 bases at J; junction bases unmatched: 5. The CDR3 reads CASSFHRGDEQYF. CDR3 bases: TGTGCCAGCAGCTTCCACAGGGGGGACGAGCAGTACTTC.

This clonotype was seen ten or more times. The rearrangement joins TRBV19 to TRBJ2-5; maybe TRBD2 (6 bases). This CDR3 has 17 amino acids. Germline CDR1 LNHDA, CDR2 SQIVND (reference sequence). Trimming removed 3 bases from V and 4 bases from J, with 21 bases in between. CDR3 sequence: CASSIRGTSYPRETQYF. CDR3 nucleotides: TGTGCCAGTAGTATCCGGGGGACTTCCTACCCAAGAGAGACCCAGTACTTC.

This clonotype showed up many times. The rearrangement joins TRBV7-2 to TRBJ2-3; no definite D call. Per germline, CDR1 SGHTA and CDR2 FQGNSA. The CDR3 is made up of 14 amino acids. V shed 5 bases and J shed 2 bases, with 11 bases lying between them. The CDR3 loop is CASSRARSTDTQYF. CDR3 DNA: TGTGCCAGCAGCCGGGCGAGGTCCACAGATACGCAGTATTTT.

This chain connects TRBV7-9 to TRBJ2-1; 9 positions match TRBD1. Germline CDR1 reads SEHNR; CDR2 reads FQNEAQ (reference sequence). V lost 6 bases and J lost 8; bases outside the gene matches: 8. This CDR3 is 14 amino acids long. Here the CDR3 reads CASSRRTGADEQFF. The DNA of the CDR3 is TGTGCCAGCAGTCGGAGGACAGGGGCCGATGAGCAGTTCTTC.

The chain employs TRBV5-5 and TRBJ2-7; D may match TRBD1 or TRBD2 (6 bases each). Germline V gene sequence: CDR1 SGHKS, CDR2 YYEKEE (reference sequence). The CDR3 loop spans 14 amino acids. V was shortened by 2 bases and J by 5 bases, with 14 bases between the two germline ends. CDR3 coding DNA: TGTGCCAGCAGCTTACGGGGGCCCTCGCACGAGCAGTACTTC. Amino acids: CASSLRGPSHEQYF. Looking up the rest from reference TRBV5-5 and TRBJ2-7 gives the full variable domain: DAGVTQSPTHLIKTRGQQVTLRCSPISGHKSVSWYQQVLGQGPQFIFQYYEKEERGRGNFPDRFSARQFPNYSSELNVNALLLGDSALYLCASSLRGPSHEQYFGPGTRLTVT.

This clonotype was counted many times. The chain recombines TRBV6-5 with TRBJ1-2; the D gene is possibly TRBD1 (6 bases). The germline gives CDR1 MNHEY, CDR2 SVGAGI. Trimming left V 2 bases short and J 5 bases short, with 12 bases between. The CDR3 runs 14 residues. The CDR3 DNA sequence: TGTGCCAGCAGTTACGGGCAGGGGACTTATGGCTACACCTTC. Its protein is CASSYGQGTYGYTF.

This clonotype has at least ten counts. The chain links TRBV5-1 to TRBJ2-7; 8 bases line up with TRBD1. With 4 bases clipped from V and 6 bases from J, the junction kept 12 bases outside the gene matches. This CDR3 has 15 amino acids. Per germline, CDR1 SGHRS and CDR2 YFSETQ. CDR3 in amino acids: CASSLRPGQVSEQYF. For the CDR3, the DNA is TGCGCCAGCAGCCTACGCCCGGGACAGGTCTCCGAGCAGTACTTC.

In its sample, this clonotype was seen many times. The chain is built from TRBV6-6 and TRBJ2-1; D may be TRBD1 (5 bases). V gave up 5 bases and J gave up 10 bases, with 9 bases separating them. CDR1 and CDR2 from the germline V gene are MNHNY and SVGAGI (reference sequence). The CDR3 extends over 11 amino acids. CDR3 amino acids: CASSQGLEQFF. The CDR3 DNA follows: TGTGCCAGCAGTCAGGGTTTGGAGCAGTTCTTC.

Only a few counts were recorded for this clonotype. The V and J genes are TRBV5-1 and TRBJ1-6; TRBD1 matches 7 bases. CDR3 length: 15 residues. V shed 4 bases, J shed 7 bases, and the junction held 8 bases outside the gene matches. Germline-derived CDR1 and CDR2 are SGHRS and YFSETQ. CDR3 sequence reads: CASSRGTAANSPLHF. CDR3 in DNA: TGCGCCAGCAGCCGCGGGACAGCCGCGAATTCACCCCTCCACTTT. Full variable domain (remainder filled in from reference TRBV5-1 and TRBJ1-6): KAGVTQTPRYLIKTRGQQVTLSCSPISGHRSVSWYQQTPGQGLQFLFEYFSETQRNKGNFPGRFSGRQFSNSRSEMNVSTLELGDSALYLCASSRGTAANSPLHFGNGTRLTVT.

This chain connects TRBV12-3 or TRBV12-4 to TRBJ2-7; the D is unclear. The CDR3 spans 10 residues. V lost 6 bases and J lost 3, with 3 bases in between. The CDR3 bases are TGTGCCAGCAGCCTCTACGAGCAGTACTTC. Its protein product is CASSLYEQYF.

The chain is built from TRBV29-1 and TRBJ1-2; perhaps TRBD1 as D (6 bases). The CDR3 covers 12 residues. The V gene's germline CDR1 is SQVTM and CDR2 ANQGSEA. Trimming cost V 3 bases and J 6 bases, with 11 bases left between them. Here the CDR3 reads CSVEDSEDGYTF. The CDR3 bases are TGCAGCGTTGAGGACAGTGAAGATGGCTACACCTTC.

The chain uses TRBV29-1 and TRBJ2-2; TRBD1 matches at 9 bases. Per the germline V gene, CDR1 is SQVTM and CDR2 is ANQGSEA. This CDR3 region has 14 residues. With 7 bases clipped from V and 4 bases from J, the junction kept 7 bases outside the gene matches. The CDR3 sequence is CSASGTGFTGELFF. Written as DNA, the CDR3 is TGCAGCGCGAGTGGGACAGGGTTCACCGGGGAGCTGTTTTTT.

This clonotype appeared many times. J is TRBJ2-1 and V is TRBV20-1; possible D gene TRBD2, 6 bases. Deletions cut 1 base from V and 0 bases from J, with 7 bases between. The CDR3 extends over 14 amino acids. Germline-derived CDR1 and CDR2 are DFQATT and SNEGSKA (reference sequence). The chain's CDR3 is CSARGLDSYNEQFF. CDR3 DNA: TGCAGTGCTAGAGGACTAGACTCCTACAATGAGCAGTTCTTC.

This clonotype occurred many times. V and J are TRBV7-2 and TRBJ1-2; weak D call: TRBD1 (5 bases). V was shortened by 1 base and J by 0 bases, with 9 bases between the two germline ends. CDR3 size: 15 residues. Per germline, CDR1 SGHTA and CDR2 FQGNSA. CDR3 in amino acids: CASSLGGSSNYGYTF. The CDR3 coding sequence is TGTGCCAGCAGCTTAGGGGGCAGTTCTAACTATGGCTACACCTTC.

This clonotype has a single count. The rearrangement uses TRBV2 and TRBJ2-3, with D possibly called TRBD1 or TRBD2 (6 bases each). This CDR3 contains 16 residues. Germline CDR1 reads SNHLY; CDR2 reads FYNNEI. V lost 6 bases, J lost 0 bases, and 16 bases lay in between. The CDR3 loop reads CASRVWGAASTDTQYF. In DNA, the CDR3 is TGTGCCAGCAGAGTATGGGGGGCCGCTAGCACAGATACGCAGTATTTT.

The CDR3 DNA is TGTGCCAGTAGCATCGGGACGACCGAGCAGTACTTC. This translates into CASSIGTTEQYF. This chain joins TRBV19 and TRBJ2-7, with D perhaps being TRBD1 or TRBD2 (5 bases each). Germline-derived CDR1 and CDR2 are LNHDA and SQIVND (reference sequence). V lost 6 bases and J 6 bases, leaving 12 bases between the germline ends. The CDR3 extends over 12 amino acids. Full variable domain (outside the CDR3, taken from reference TRBV19 and TRBJ2-7): DGGITQSPKYLFRKEGQNVTLSCEQNLNHDAMYWYRQDPGQGLRLIYYSQIVNDFQKGDIAEGYSVSREKKESFPLTVTSAQKNPTAFYLCASSIGTTEQYFGPGTRLTVT.

This clonotype has only a few counts. This rearrangement joins TRBV7-9 to TRBJ2-1, with 8 bases identical to TRBD1. The CDR3 is 16 amino acids. V trimming: 4 bases; J trimming: 5 bases; junction bases outside the gene matches: 10. CDR1 is SEHNR and CDR2 is FQNEAQ in the germline V gene (reference sequence). CDR3 sequence reads: CASSSKSRGRDNEQFF. The CDR3 region has the DNA TGTGCCAGCAGCTCGAAGTCCAGGGGGCGCGACAATGAGCAGTTCTTC.

This clonotype appeared many times. The V call is TRBV4-3, the J call TRBJ1-5; D not certain. The V gene's germline CDR1 is LGHNA and CDR2 YSLEER. Trimming pared 1 base from V and 6 bases from J, leaving 1 base between. The CDR3 covers 11 residues. This CDR3 reads CASSQVQPQHF. As DNA, the CDR3 is TGCGCCAGCAGCCAAGTTCAGCCCCAGCATTTT.

The chain couples TRBV20-1 to TRBJ2-7, with TRBD2 matching 7 bases. The CDR3 has 12 residues. Germline V lookup: CDR1 DFQATT, CDR2 SNEGSKA (reference sequence). V was pared by 6 bases and J by 2 bases, with 4 bases of the junction left unmatched. The CDR3: CSAAGPTYEQYF. The CDR3, as DNA: TGCAGTGCAGCGGGACCGACCTACGAGCAGTACTTC.

This clonotype was seen repeatedly, ten times or more. The chain employs TRBV11-2 and TRBJ2-1, with no clear D. CDR3 length: 10 amino acids. CDR1 and CDR2 (germline): SGHAT, FQNNGV. Trimming stripped 1 base from V and 9 bases from J, with 1 base between. CDR3 protein: CASSLVEQFF. For the CDR3, the DNA is TGTGCCAGCAGCTTAGTTGAGCAGTTCTTC.

The chain has TRBV7-6 and TRBJ2-4; maybe TRBD2 (7 bases). The CDR3 is made up of 16 amino acids. CDR1 and CDR2 from the germline V gene are SGHVS and FNYEAQ. The V gene lost 0 bases and the J gene lost 2 bases, with 11 bases spanning the gap. CDR3 coding DNA: TGTGCCAGCAGCTTAGCTACCGGGGGGCCCAAAAACATTCAGTACTTC. Protein sequence: CASSLATGGPKNIQYF.

The table lists this clonotype with a few counts. The chain couples TRBV20-1 to TRBJ2-2; either TRBD1 or TRBD2 may supply D (5 bases each). Per germline, CDR1 DFQATT and CDR2 SNEGSKA (reference sequence). This CDR3 contains 16 residues. Trimming took off 5 bases at V and 1 base at J, with 17 bases between the two ends. CDR3 nucleotide sequence: TGCAGTGCTGGGATCCCGGGACGGCGGAACACCGGGGAGCTGTTTTTT. Translating it yields CSAGIPGRRNTGELFF.

This clonotype has only a few counts. This sequence joins TRBV6-6 and TRBJ2-3, with D possibly matching TRBD1 (5 bases). Germline V gene lookup returns CDR1 MNHNY and CDR2 SVGAGI (reference sequence). Trimming took off 3 bases at V and 0 bases at J, with 16 bases between the two ends. The CDR3 contains 17 residues. Here the CDR3 reads CASSYPKGQASTDTQYF. CDR3 in DNA: TGTGCCAGCAGTTATCCGAAAGGACAAGCTAGCACAGATACGCAGTATTTT.